This T cell receptor beta chain was found in a study of blood T cell repertoires in COVID-19. Overall study: Samples representing acute and convalescent COVID-19 were sourced from the United States, Italy and Spain.

The Seattle patients joined while their infection was active and were tracked longitudinally afterward. Repertoires were generated with immunoSEQ multiplex PCR, while TCRdb's copy carries only in-frame clones and drops some. The table includes tens of thousands of clones, roughly 80% detected once. This CDR3 is built from 15 residues. The V end lost 2 bases, the J end lost 1 base, and 9 bases lay between the germline ends. Looked up from germline, CDR1 is SGHAT and CDR2 is FQNNGV. The V and J genes are TRBV11-2 and TRBJ1-3; D unresolved. Sequences were obtained from peripheral blood. The sequence was collected from a man aged 65 to 85 with COVID-19, enrolled during active disease. As DNA, the CDR3 is TGTGCCAGCAGCTTACGGCCAGGATCTGGAAACACCATATATTTT. As protein: CASSLRPGSGNTIYF.